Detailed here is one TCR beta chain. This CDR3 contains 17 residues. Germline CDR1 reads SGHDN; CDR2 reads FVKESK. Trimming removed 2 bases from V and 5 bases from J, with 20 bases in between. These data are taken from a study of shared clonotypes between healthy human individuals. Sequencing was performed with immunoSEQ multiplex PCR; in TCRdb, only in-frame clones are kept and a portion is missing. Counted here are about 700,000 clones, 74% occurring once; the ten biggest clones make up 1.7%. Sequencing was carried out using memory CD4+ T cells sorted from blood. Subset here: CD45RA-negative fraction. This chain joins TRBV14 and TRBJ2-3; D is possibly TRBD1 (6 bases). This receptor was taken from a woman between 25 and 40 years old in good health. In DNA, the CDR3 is TGTGCCAGCAGCCAATGGGGCAGGGGCCCTAGGGGAGATACGCAGTATTTT. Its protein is CASSQWGRGPRGDTQYF.